These T cell receptor beta chains were read from a single sample in a study of cytomegalovirus exposure and HLA in healthy donors. This table comes from immunoSEQ multiplex PCR, and its TCRdb copy is limited to in-frame clones, with some not included. The sample has about 150,000 clones, roughly 74% seen once. The sample comprised PBMCs. The source of these receptors is a man younger than 35 in good health and CMV-seronegative. Both conserved end residues are part of each CDR3. A D gene is named only where the DNA matches it firmly. The listing skips clone size in some rows; elsewhere it reads once, few, many or a size class.

TRBV7-8	-	TRBJ1-1	-	TGTGCCAGCAGCCAGGGGACTGAAGCTTTCTTT	CASSQGTEAFF
TRBV7-2	once	TRBJ2-7	TRBD2	TGTGCCAGCAGCTTAGCACTAGCGGGGGCTTACTACGAGCAGTACTTC	CASSLALAGAYYEQYF
TRBV2	few	TRBJ1-2	-	TGTGCCAGCCTCAAACAGGGTTCCGTCTATGGCTACACCTTC	CASLKQGSVYGYTF
TRBV19	-	TRBJ2-1	-	TGTGCCACGGGGGTCGCCCCACAGCAGTTCTTC	CATGVAPQQFF
TRBV10-2	-	TRBJ1-2	TRBD1	TGCGCCAGCAGTGAGGACAGGGACCAGACCTCTTTCTATGGCTACACCTTC	CASSEDRDQTSFYGYTF
TRBV27	few	TRBJ2-1	TRBD1	TGTGCCAGCAGTTTCCTTAGGACCCTACAGGGGATTTCCGGCAATGAGCAGTTCTTC	CASSFLRTLQGISGNEQFF
TRBV6-6	-	TRBJ2-3	-	TGTGCCAGCAGTTACTCGGGCCGGGGATTCTTT	CASSYSGRGFF
TRBV2	-	TRBJ1-4	-	TGTGCCAGCAGTGAACGCGCCGGAGGGGAAAAACTGTTTTTT	CASSERAGGEKLFF
TRBV4-2	-	TRBJ2-2	TRBD2	TGTGCCAGCAGCCAAGGGGCGGGACTAGCGGGGGGGTTGATCGGGGAGCTGTTTTTT	CASSQGAGLAGGLIGELFF
TRBV7-6	-	TRBJ2-5	TRBD1	TGTGCCAGCAGCTGGACAGGGGGAGGTGGAGAGACCCAGTACTTC	CASSWTGGGGETQYF
TRBV7-9	few	TRBJ2-2	TRBD1	TGTGCCAGCAGCTTAGAGAGGGGGCGATCGAACACCGGGGAGCTGTTTTTT	CASSLERGRSNTGELFF
TRBV10-3	-	TRBJ2-7	-	TGTGCCATCAGTGAGGGCGGAGGCCTCCAGTACTTC	CAISEGGGLQYF
TRBV28	once	TRBJ1-2	-	TGTGCCAGCAGTTTAAGGGGAAGACTTACTAACTATGGCTACACCTTC	CASSLRGRLTNYGYTF
TRBV7-9	-	TRBJ1-4	-	TGTGCCAGCAGCCCGGCGGCGTCCGAGACTAATGAAAAACTGTTTTTT	CASSPAASETNEKLFF
TRBV21-1	few	TRBJ2-3	-	TGTGCCAGCAGCAAAGCCTGCGGTGCGGGGGGTTCAGATACGCAGTATTTT	CASSKACGAGGSDTQYF
TRBV7-9	-	TRBJ2-5	TRBD2	TGTGCCAGCAGCCCTCCAGGGTATCCGGGAGGTGAGACCCAGTACTTC	CASSPPGYPGGETQYF
TRBV28	-	TRBJ1-4	-	TGTGCCAGCAGTTACGGGGGTGGAGAAAAACTGTTTTTT	CASSYGGGEKLFF
TRBV27	-	TRBJ1-5	-	TGTGCCAGCAGTTTACAGGGGACGAATCAGCCCCAGCATTTT	CASSLQGTNQPQHF
TRBV7-2	-	TRBJ1-5	-	TGTGCCAGCAGCTTACAGGGTCGTCAGCCCCAGCATTTT	CASSLQGRQPQHF
TRBV7-6	-	TRBJ1-1	TRBD1	TGTGCCAGCAGCTACAGGGGGAGGACTGAAGCTTTCTTT	CASSYRGRTEAFF
TRBV5-6	-	TRBJ2-7	TRBD1	TGTGCCAGCAGCGCGGGACAGGCGATAACCTACGAGCAGTACTTC	CASSAGQAITYEQYF
TRBV5-1	-	TRBJ1-1	TRBD1	TGCGCCAGCAGCGGGGACAGGGTAGCTTTCTTT	CASSGDRVAFF
TRBV4-1	-	TRBJ1-5	-	TGCGCCAGCAGCCAGTTCAACAATCAGCCCCAGCATTTT	CASSQFNNQPQHF
TRBV30	-	TRBJ1-2	-	TGTGCCTGGACAGCGAGTAGCTATGGCTACACCTTC	CAWTASSYGYTF
TRBV28	-	TRBJ1-6	TRBD1	TGTGCCAGCAAAGACAGGGGGCAAGATTCACCCCTCCACTTT	CASKDRGQDSPLHF
TRBV9	once	TRBJ1-4	-	TGTGCCAGCACAGAAGGGGCCACTAATGAAAAACTGTTTTTT	CASTEGATNEKLFF
TRBV28	-	TRBJ1-1	TRBD1	TGTGCCAGCAGTTGGCAGGGGGCGGGGACTGAAGCTTTCTTT	CASSWQGAGTEAFF
TRBV29-1	-	TRBJ1-1	-	TGCAGCGCCACCACAGGGAAGGCGGCCACTGAAGCTTTCTTT	CSATTGKAATEAFF
TRBV6-5	-	TRBJ1-1	-	TGTGCCAGCAGCGACCCGACAACTAACACTGAAGCTTTCTTT	CASSDPTTNTEAFF
TRBV4-2	-	TRBJ2-3	-	TGTGCCAGCAGCCCCCACGATATCCGGGGCACAGATACGCAGTATTTT	CASSPHDIRGTDTQYF
TRBV6-1	-	TRBJ1-2	-	TGTGCCAGCAGTCCCCGGGACTCCCGAAACTATGGCTACACCTTC	CASSPRDSRNYGYTF
TRBV7-6	few	TRBJ2-7	TRBD1	TGTGCCAGCAGCCCTAGACAGGGTGTATACGAGCAGTACTTC	CASSPRQGVYEQYF
TRBV14	-	TRBJ2-1	-	TGTGCCAGCAGCCCCCCCGCCGGGAATAGGCTCAATGAGCAGTTCTTC	CASSPPAGNRLNEQFF
TRBV9	-	TRBJ2-1	-	TGTGCCAGCAGCGCGCCTCAGGGCCTCAGCTCCTACAATGAGCAGTTCTTC	CASSAPQGLSSYNEQFF
TRBV28	-	TRBJ1-6	-	TGTGCCAGCAACGGAGTCATCAATTCACCCCTCCACTTT	CASNGVINSPLHF
TRBV6-6	-	TRBJ1-3	-	TGTGCCAGCAGTTACCGACAAACTGGAAACACCATATATTTT	CASSYRQTGNTIYF